This T cell receptor (beta chain) was sequenced during a study of control samples from healthy donors and cancer patients. Using immunoSEQ multiplex PCR, the repertoire was profiled, and TCRdb retains in-frame clones only, with some absent. The sample includes roughly 68,000 clones, about 83% of them seen just once. Trimming removed 6 bases at V and 4 bases at J, with 13 bases between. From germline, CDR1 is SGHVS and CDR2 FQNEAQ. The length of the CDR3 is 15 residues. The chain uses TRBV7-8 and TRBJ1-6, with TRBD1 as a possible D gene (6 bases). The source material was blood. The clonotype was recovered from a man in his 60s in good health. The CDR3 protein is CASRQQQGYNSPLHF. In nucleotides, the CDR3 is TGTGCCAGCAGGCAGCAACAGGGTTATAATTCACCCCTCCACTTT.